One sample yielded the 10 T cell receptor beta chains listed below, sequenced in a study of OX40 agonist ivuxolimab in advanced cancers. The repertoire was sequenced with immunoSEQ multiplex PCR; TCRdb's copy has only in-frame clones and lacks some. This table has 70,000 to 95,000 clones, 90% appearing once. The sample in question was CD4+ or CD8+ T cells sorted from blood, obtained in a trial of the OX40 agonist ivuxolimab. The receptors derive from an adult with an advanced solid tumor such as melanoma, head and neck, liver or kidney cancer.

The chain has TRBV4-1 and TRBJ1-4; 9 nucleotides align to TRBD1. This CDR3 region has 16 residues. The V gene end was trimmed by 4 bases and the J gene end by 7 bases; junction bases not matched to a gene: 10. The germline V gene encodes CDR1 MGHRA and CDR2 YSYEKL. The DNA of the CDR3 is TGCGCCAGCAGCCTACGGGCGACAGGGGGAGGTGAAAAACTGTTTTTT. Protein sequence: CASSLRATGGGEKLFF.

This clone was observed a handful of times. The chain combines TRBV2 with TRBJ1-1, with D possibly being TRBD1 (5 bases). CDR1 and CDR2 from the germline V gene are SNHLY and FYNNEI. This CDR3 spans 13 amino acids. V was pared by 6 bases and J by 0 bases, with 8 bases between. The CDR3 sequence is CASSRDMNTEAFF. Here the CDR3 DNA reads TGTGCCAGCAGCAGGGATATGAACACTGAAGCTTTCTTT.

The rearrangement uses TRBV18 and TRBJ2-7; D is undetermined. Germline V lookup: CDR1 KGHSH, CDR2 LQKENI. Trimming shortened V by 3 bases and J by 7 bases, and 16 bases separated the two germline ends. This CDR3 region has 14 residues. The CDR3 DNA sequence: TGTGCCAGCTCACCGGAGACGGCCCTAGGGGAGCAGTACTTC. Amino acids: CASSPETALGEQYF.

This rearrangement joins TRBV28 to TRBJ2-1, with TRBD2 matching over 15 bases. V lost 4 bases, J lost 0 bases, and 10 bases stayed unmatched. This CDR3 is built from 20 residues. Germline CDR1 reads MDHEN; CDR2 reads SYDVKM. The CDR3 coding sequence is TGTGCCAGCAGTTCGGGAGGACTAGCGGGGGGGATCCACTCCTACAATGAGCAGTTCTTC. Its protein product is CASSSGGLAGGIHSYNEQFF.

The V call is TRBV19, the J call TRBJ2-1; 7 bases are shared with TRBD2. Germline loops: CDR1 LNHDA, CDR2 SQIVND (reference sequence). There are 15 residues in the CDR3. V was pared by 1 base and J by 2 bases, with 2 bases of the junction left unmatched. Written as DNA, the CDR3 is TGTGCCAGTAGTATAGCAGGGACTACCTACAATGAGCAGTTCTTC. This sequence encodes CASSIAGTTYNEQFF.

This chain uses TRBV7-9 with TRBJ1-2; D gene ambiguous. Germline V lookup: CDR1 SEHNR, CDR2 FQNEAQ (reference sequence). The CDR3 loop spans 11 amino acids. V was shortened by 6 bases and J by 3 bases, with 5 bases between the two germline ends. The CDR3 DNA reads TGTGCCAGCAGGCAGGACTATGGCTACACCTTC. Its protein is CASRQDYGYTF.

The genes are TRBV5-4 and TRBJ2-5, with a possible D match to TRBD2 (5 bases). The V end was cut by 2 bases, the J end by 1 base, with 9 bases between. The germline V gene encodes CDR1 SGHNT and CDR2 YYREEE (reference sequence). The CDR3 covers 14 residues. As DNA, the CDR3 is TGTGCCAGCAGCTTAAGGGCGGGCCAAGAGACCCAGTACTTC. Translating gives CASSLRAGQETQYF. Filled out from reference TRBV5-4 and TRBJ2-5, the complete variable domain reads ETGVTQSPTHLIKTRGQQVTLRCSSQSGHNTVSWYQQALGQGPQFIFQYYREEENGRGNFPPRFSGLQFPNYSSELNVNALELDDSALYLCASSLRAGQETQYFGPGTRLLVL.

The chain has TRBV27 and TRBJ1-1; tentatively, D is TRBD1 (6 bases). The V and J ends lost 4 bases and 2 bases respectively, with 11 bases between them. The CDR3 covers 14 residues. CDR1 and CDR2 from the germline V gene are MNHEY and SMNVEV (reference sequence). The CDR3 DNA sequence: TGTGCCAGCAGTTCCTGGGACACCAACACTGAAGCTTTCTTT. Its translation is CASSSWDTNTEAFF.

The chain combines TRBV2 with TRBJ1-2, with unresolved D. The CDR3 is 12 residues long. V shed 7 bases and J shed 5 bases, with 11 bases lying between them. CDR1 is SNHLY, CDR2 FYNNEI, per germline. The CDR3 spells CASTDLPYGYTF. The CDR3 DNA reads as TGTGCCAGCACCGACCTGCCTTATGGCTACACCTTC.

The genes are TRBV7-8 and TRBJ2-5; D remains unclear. Germline-derived CDR1 and CDR2 are SGHVS and FQNEAQ. CDR3 length: 11 amino acids. V was trimmed by 1 base and J by 5 bases, leaving 2 bases between them. CDR3 DNA sequence: TGTGCCAGCAGCTTAGTCGAGACCCAGTACTTC. Amino acid sequence: CASSLVETQYF.